The 25 T cell receptor beta chains in this list originate from one sample, sequenced in a study of spatial heterogeneity in lung cancer. TCRdb re-called the 5' RACE reads through MiXCR, storing one row per CDR3 protein. The sample records around 8,000 distinct CDR3 sequences, 8.2% being singletons. Time point of the sample: sample taken at primary tumor resection. Study-wide findings and caveats: Tumor mutation counts were tracked by expanded intratumoral alpha and beta TCR counts.

Their antigens remain unidentified. The sequencing used lung tumor tissue, collected at surgery. These receptor sequences come from a male donor with early-stage non-small cell lung cancer.

Judged by abundance, this clonotype is medium-sized. This beta chain is a stray sequence in a library constructed for alpha chains; its clone size is not meaningful. The chain uses TRBV2 and TRBJ1-2, with TRBD1 matching 9 bases. Germline CDR1 SNHLY, CDR2 FYNNEI. The CDR3 spans 15 residues. V was clipped by 2 bases and J by 3 bases; unmatched bases: 4. The CDR3, as DNA: TGTGCCAGCAGTGAAAGACAGGGGGAATACTATGGCTACACCTTC. This codes for CASSERQGEYYGYTF.

This clonotype was seen many times. This beta chain is off target for a library built for alpha chains, so its abundance means little. The rearrangement uses TRBV4-1 and TRBJ2-2, with D possibly TRBD2 on 6 matching bases. The CDR3 runs to 18 residues. Germline values: CDR1 MGHRA, CDR2 YSYEKL. Between the trimmed V and J ends, which lost 1 base and 1 base, there was a span of 16 bases. The CDR3: CASSQAAGTALNTGELFF. CDR3 nucleotide sequence: TGCGCCAGCAGCCAAGCGGCCGGGACTGCCTTGAACACCGGGGAGCTGTTTTTT.

A note on this clonotype: This beta chain is a stray read from a library made for alpha chains; its abundance is not meaningful. The rearrangement joins TRBV28 to TRBJ2-7; the match to TRBD1 covers 7 bases. Germline assignment: CDR1 MDHEN and CDR2 SYDVKM. V lost 6 bases to trimming and J lost 3 bases; unmatched junction nucleotides: 11. The CDR3 length is 15 residues. The CDR3 here is CASSPNKGAVYEQYF. The CDR3 DNA reads as TGTGCCAGCAGCCCGAACAAGGGGGCCGTCTACGAGCAGTACTTC.

As concerns this clonotype: Since the library was made to target alpha chains, this beta chain is a stray read and its abundance is not meaningful. The chain is built from TRBV20-1 and TRBJ2-7, with D possibly being TRBD2 (7 bases). Germline CDR1 is DFQATT and CDR2 is SNEGSKA (reference sequence). The V end was cut by 5 bases, the J end by 7 bases, with 21 bases between. This CDR3 is built from 14 residues. Here the CDR3 DNA reads TGCAGTGCTCAGACCCCTGGAAAGGGGGGGGAGCAGTACTTC. Translation gives CSAQTPGKGGEQYF.

By proportion, this clonotype is medium-sized (0.01 to 0.1%). A library prepared for alpha chains yielded this beta chain as an off-target read; its size is of little meaning. V is TRBV24-1 and J is TRBJ2-1; 14 bases map to TRBD2. There are 16 residues in the CDR3. Germline CDR1 is KGHDR and CDR2 is SFDVKD. The V segment lost 9 bases and the J segment 7 bases; nucleotides outside the gene matches: 10. The CDR3 DNA is TGTGCCACCTCCCCGACTAGCGGGAGGGCCGTAAATGAGCAGTTCTTC. Encoded protein: CATSPTSGRAVNEQFF.

This clonotype was seen a few times. As an off-target read in a library built for alpha chains, this beta chain has a frequency of little significance. The chain is built from TRBV29-1 and TRBJ2-3; the match to TRBD2 covers 9 bases. The V gene's germline CDR1 is SQVTM and CDR2 ANQGSEA. The V and J ends lost 6 bases and 6 bases, in that order; junction bases with no gene match: 7. The CDR3 sequence is 13 residues long. The CDR3 here is CSVKGGRGDTQYF. As DNA, the CDR3 is TGCAGCGTGAAAGGCGGGAGGGGTGATACGCAGTATTTT.

This clonotype is medium-sized by share. This beta chain is an unintended read in a library built for alpha chains; its size means little. The rearrangement joins TRBV20-1 to TRBJ1-1, with 7 nucleotides matching TRBD1. Germline values: CDR1 DFQATT, CDR2 SNEGSKA (reference sequence). CDR3 length: 17 residues. With V trimmed by 0 bases and J by 1 base, 11 bases remained unmatched. Written as DNA, the CDR3 is TGCAGTGCTAGAGATACGGGACAGAATTTTCGGAACACTGAAGCTTTCTTT. It encodes CSARDTGQNFRNTEAFF.

At least ten counts were recorded for this clonotype. The library was built for alpha chains, so this beta chain is an off-target read and its size means little. CDR3 residues: CSASRPYNEQFF. The CDR3 DNA sequence: TGCAGTGCTAGCAGGCCCTACAATGAGCAGTTCTTC. J is TRBJ2-1 and V is TRBV20-1; D is ambiguous. This CDR3 is built from 12 residues. Per germline, CDR1 DFQATT and CDR2 SNEGSKA (reference sequence). V was trimmed by 3 bases and J by 2 bases, leaving 5 bases between them.

By sample share, this clonotype is medium-sized (0.01 to 0.1%). This beta chain is an off-target read within a library intended for alpha chains, so its frequency means little. The chain uses TRBV5-1 and TRBJ2-3, with D uncertain. The germline V gene encodes CDR1 SGHRS and CDR2 YFSETQ. This CDR3 is built from 14 residues. The germline V and J ends were trimmed by 0 bases and 2 bases, with 7 bases remaining between them. The CDR3 nucleotides read TGCGCCAGCAGCTTGGGATCATACACAGATACGCAGTATTTT. This encodes CASSLGSYTDTQYF.

About this clonotype: The library was prepared for alpha chains; this beta chain is a stray read, so its frequency means little. The V and J genes are TRBV7-2 and TRBJ2-5, with TRBD2 identical over 13 bases. Trimming cost V 1 base and J 5 bases; bases outside gene matches: 7. The CDR3 extends over 17 amino acids. Germline assignment: CDR1 SGHTA and CDR2 FQGNSA. CDR3 sequence reads: CASSLGVLAGGGETQYF. The CDR3 DNA reads TGTGCCAGCAGCTTAGGGGTACTAGCGGGAGGGGGTGAGACCCAGTACTTC.

Concerning this clonotype itself: This beta chain is a stray sequence in a library constructed for alpha chains; its clone size is not meaningful. The genes are TRBV18 and TRBJ2-7, with D possibly being TRBD1 (6 bases). The CDR3 length is 14 residues. V was pared by 2 bases and J by 4 bases, with 12 bases between. From germline, CDR1 is KGHSH and CDR2 LQKENI. CDR3 amino acids: CASSPKMDSYEQYF. Here the CDR3 DNA reads TGTGCCAGCTCACCAAAGATGGACAGTTACGAGCAGTACTTC. The complete variable domain, with remaining parts taken from reference TRBV18 and TRBJ2-7, reads NAGVMQNPRHLVRRRGQEARLRCSPMKGHSHVYWYRQLPEEGLKFMVYLQKENIIDESGMPKERFSAEFPKEGPSILRIQQVVRGDSAAYFCASSPKMDSYEQYFGPGTRLTVT.

This clonotype was recorded many times. This beta chain is an unintended read in a library built for alpha chains; its size means little. The chain has TRBV29-1 and TRBJ1-2; D is uncertain. Looked up from germline, CDR1 is SQVTM and CDR2 is ANQGSEA. This CDR3 is 12 amino acids long. V lost 5 bases, J lost 4 bases, and 11 bases lay in between. The CDR3 sequence: CSVQFILYGYTF. DNA of the CDR3: TGCAGCGTTCAGTTCATCCTCTATGGCTACACCTTC.

As for this clonotype: This beta chain slipped into a library made for alpha chains as a stray read, so its size is not meaningful. J is TRBJ2-3 and V is TRBV6-6; 10 nucleotides agree with TRBD1. V shed 5 bases and J 6 bases; nucleotides not matched to a gene: 8. The CDR3 runs 15 residues. CDR1 and CDR2 from the germline V gene are MNHNY and SVGAGI (reference sequence). CDR3 loop: CASSNTGTGVDTQYF. CDR3 nucleotides: TGTGCCAGCAGTAACACCGGGACAGGGGTGGATACGCAGTATTTT.

This clonotype was found many times. The library was built for alpha chains, so this beta chain is an off-target read and its size means little. The chain carries TRBV7-9 and TRBJ2-5, with D unresolved. This CDR3 is 12 amino acids long. V lost 5 bases, J lost 2 bases, and 6 bases lay in between. Germline-derived CDR1 and CDR2 are SEHNR and FQNEAQ (reference sequence). Written as DNA, the CDR3 is TGTGCCAGCAGCGGGGAACAAGAGACCCAGTACTTC. As protein: CASSGEQETQYF.

This clonotype rates as medium-sized (0.01 to 0.1%). The library was designed around alpha chains, so this beta chain is a stray read whose abundance carries little weight. This chain links TRBV5-1 with TRBJ1-1; weak D call: TRBD1 (5 bases). This CDR3 region has 15 residues. V lost 3 bases, J lost 1 base, and 13 bases lay in between. Germline V lookup: CDR1 SGHRS, CDR2 YFSETQ. The CDR3 loop is CASSSAGLENTEAFF. CDR3 DNA: TGCGCCAGCAGCTCCGCGGGACTTGAGAACACTGAAGCTTTCTTT. The complete variable domain, with remaining parts taken from reference TRBV5-1 and TRBJ1-1, reads KAGVTQTPRYLIKTRGQQVTLSCSPISGHRSVSWYQQTPGQGLQFLFEYFSETQRNKGNFPGRFSGRQFSNSRSEMNVSTLELGDSALYLCASSSAGLENTEAFFGQGTRLTVV.

Relative to its sample, this clonotype is medium-sized. Since the library was made to target alpha chains, this beta chain is a stray read and its abundance is not meaningful. The chain combines TRBV7-8 with TRBJ2-5; D gene ambiguous. The CDR3 consists of 12 residues. The V end was cut by 0 bases, the J end by 4 bases, with 3 bases between. Germline V gene sequence: CDR1 SGHVS, CDR2 FQNEAQ. This chain's CDR3 is CASSLAGETQYF. The CDR3 DNA is TGTGCCAGCAGCTTAGCTGGAGAGACCCAGTACTTC.

This clonotype was counted at least ten times. This beta chain was picked up by a library intended for alpha chains and is off target, so its count carries little meaning. The rearrangement links TRBV20-1 to TRBJ1-4; no firm D call. Between the trimmed V and J ends, which lost 1 base and 7 bases, there was a span of 4 bases. The CDR3 is 11 residues long. The germline V gene encodes CDR1 DFQATT and CDR2 SNEGSKA (reference sequence). DNA for the CDR3: TGCAGTGCTAGAGGGGTTGAAAAACTGTTTTTT. This translates into CSARGVEKLFF.

This clonotype is medium-sized. Found in a library prepared for alpha chains, this beta chain is an off-target read, and its abundance has little meaning. V usage is TRBV23-1 and J usage is TRBJ2-1; 8 bases line up with TRBD1. TRBV23-1 falls under the ORF class, with uncertain function. V shed 6 bases, J shed 0 bases, and the junction held 13 bases outside the gene matches. The CDR3 runs 18 residues. The CDR3 loop reads CASRALDRVSSSYNEQFF. The CDR3 nucleotides are TGCGCCAGCAGAGCTTTGGACAGGGTGTCTAGCTCCTACAATGAGCAGTTCTTC.

By frequency in the sample, this clonotype is medium-sized. The size of this beta chain means little, since it is a stray read in a library made for alpha chains. V and J are TRBV7-9 and TRBJ2-1, with 7 bases that match TRBD2. From germline, CDR1 is SEHNR and CDR2 FQNEAQ (reference sequence). The CDR3 runs 15 residues. V gave up 5 bases and J gave up 3 bases; unmatched junction bases: 7. The DNA for the CDR3 is TGTGCCAGCAGCCTCCCTCTAGCGGACTACAATGAGCAGTTCTTC. Translated, it gives CASSLPLADYNEQFF.

This clonotype is termed medium-sized. This beta chain turned up in a library designed for alpha chains; as an off-target read, its abundance says little. CDR3 in amino acids: CASSNQPTDTQYF. The CDR3 DNA is TGTGCCAGTAGTAACCAACCCACAGATACGCAGTATTTT. The chain links TRBV19 to TRBJ2-3, with no clear D. The V gene lost 4 bases and the J gene lost 2 bases, with 7 bases spanning the gap. Per germline, CDR1 LNHDA and CDR2 SQIVND (reference sequence). There are 13 residues in the CDR3. Filled out from reference TRBV19 and TRBJ2-3, the complete variable domain reads DGGITQSPKYLFRKEGQNVTLSCEQNLNHDAMYWYRQDPGQGLRLIYYSQIVNDFQKGDIAEGYSVSREKKESFPLTVTSAQKNPTAFYLCASSNQPTDTQYFGPGTRLTVL.

This clonotype is judged medium-sized. Found in a library prepared for alpha chains, this beta chain is an off-target read, and its abundance has little meaning. This chain links TRBV6-2 or TRBV6-3 with TRBJ2-1; D is perhaps TRBD1 or TRBD2 (6 bases each). Per the germline V gene, CDR1 is MNHEY and CDR2 is SVGEGT. The CDR3 spans 14 residues. With 5 bases removed from V and 7 bases from J, the gap between germline ends came to 15 bases. This chain's CDR3 is CASSPSTRGNEQFF. CDR3 in DNA: TGTGCCAGCAGTCCTTCGACTAGGGGGAATGAGCAGTTCTTC.

In this sample, this clonotype turned up many times. For a library built for alpha chains, this beta chain is a stray read; little rests on its size. This rearrangement joins TRBV5-1 to TRBJ2-1; D uncertain. The V end lost 1 base, the J end lost 4 bases, and 6 bases lay between the germline ends. The CDR3 has 13 amino acids. CDR1 is SGHRS, CDR2 YFSETQ, per germline. CDR3 nucleotides: TGCGCCAGCAGCTTGCCACAGTACAATGAGCAGTTCTTC. Residues: CASSLPQYNEQFF.

As regards this clonotype: A much bigger clone sits one base away, suggesting this may be a read error. A library made for alpha chains picked up this beta chain off target, so its size means little. This chain joins TRBV7-2 and TRBJ2-5, with D perhaps matching TRBD2 (5 bases). The germline CDR1 and CDR2 sequences are SGHTA and FQGNSA. This CDR3 is built from 13 residues. Here the CDR3 reads CASSLGASKTQHF. The CDR3 bases are TGTGCCAGCAGCTTGGGAGCATCAAAGACCCAGCACTTC. Drawing the rest from reference TRBV7-2 and TRBJ2-5, the complete variable domain is GAGVSQSPSNKVTEKGKDVELRCDPISGHTALYWYRQSLGQGLEFLIYFQGNSAPDKSGLPSDRFSAERTGGSVSTLTIQRTQQEDSAVYLCASSLGASKTQHFGPGTRLLVL.

This clonotype appeared many times. As an off-target read in a library built for alpha chains, this beta chain has a frequency of little significance. The chain uses TRBV6-1 and TRBJ1-4, with D possibly TRBD1 on 5 matching bases. Germline CDR1 reads MNHNS; CDR2 reads SASEGT. Trimming left V 2 bases short and J 8 bases short, with 12 bases between. CDR3 length: 14 amino acids. The CDR3 coding sequence is TGTGCCAGCAGTGAACAGACAGTGGGGGAAAAACTGTTTTTT. As protein: CASSEQTVGEKLFF.

This clonotype was seen repeatedly, ten times or more. This beta chain came through as a stray read in a library set up for alpha chains, and its size says little. The chain employs TRBV28 and TRBJ1-1, with D hard to call. The CDR3 runs 14 residues. Per germline, CDR1 MDHEN and CDR2 SYDVKM. V was pared by 7 bases and J by 0 bases, with 12 bases between. In DNA form, the CDR3 reads TGTGCCAGCACCCTGACGCAGGTGAACACTGAAGCTTTCTTT. Its translation is CASTLTQVNTEAFF.